This TCR beta chain was found in a study of T cell changes during pregnancy in multiple sclerosis (dated by TCRdb to 2018 to 2020). At the level of the whole study: The study examined how the T cell repertoire changed over the course of pregnancy in women with multiple sclerosis.

About this clone itself: What antigen it recognizes has not been identified. No much larger clone is present one base from it, and per-base qualities are unavailable.

Library preparation used the immunoSEQ multiplex PCR assay. Held by TCRdb, this immuneACCESS table contains in-frame sequences only and omits some clones. Under half of the omission traces to an unresolved V gene where checked; the cause of the rest is unknown. Here the sample has some 54,000 clones; just over 90% occur a single time. The ten most abundant clones make up more than 1.5% of the sample. Relative to germline, V is 6 bases shorter and J is 1 base shorter, with 9 bases between their ends. The CDR3 spans 13 residues, from the cysteine through the phenylalanine. The DNA shown is the 39-base CDR3, in frame from base 1. Based on the germline V gene, the CDR1 and CDR2 sequences are ENHRY and SYGVKD.

This sample comprised peripheral blood, obtained after pregnancy. The sequence came from a female donor with multiple sclerosis, enrolled in a pregnancy study. The V and J genes are TRBV10-3 and TRBJ1-1; TRBD1 is a weak D gene call, 6 bases matching. The nucleotide sequence reads TGTGCCATCAGCAGGGGACCGAACACTGAAGCTTTCTTT. This gives the protein CAISRGPNTEAFF.